This T cell receptor (beta chain) emerged from a study of blood T cell repertoires in COVID-19. Study information: COVID-19 samples collected from the United States, Italy and Spain covered acute and convalescent phases. From T cells, B-cell-depleted T cells, or PBMCs came the material, which was cDNA or gDNA.

With V trimmed by 6 bases and J by 4 bases, 11 bases remained unmatched. This CDR3 region has 15 residues. Germline CDR1 KGHSH, CDR2 LQKENI. Original processing notes: From reference gene primer amplification, estimates of nucleated cell counts were derived. Measured with immunoSEQ multiplex PCR; TCRdb has only the in-frame clones, and not every one. Clone size and the V and J calls come from that table; the DNA yielded D and trimming. The sample has roughly 200,000 clones; more than 80% are singletons. This clonotype originated in a woman aged 60-75 years with acute or convalescent COVID-19. The chain has TRBV18 and TRBJ1-2, with 7 bases identical to TRBD1. Sample: peripheral blood. The CDR3 sequence is CASSRTAGQLYGYTF. Written as DNA, the CDR3 is TGTGCCAGCTCCCGAACTGCGGGACAGCTCTATGGCTACACCTTC.